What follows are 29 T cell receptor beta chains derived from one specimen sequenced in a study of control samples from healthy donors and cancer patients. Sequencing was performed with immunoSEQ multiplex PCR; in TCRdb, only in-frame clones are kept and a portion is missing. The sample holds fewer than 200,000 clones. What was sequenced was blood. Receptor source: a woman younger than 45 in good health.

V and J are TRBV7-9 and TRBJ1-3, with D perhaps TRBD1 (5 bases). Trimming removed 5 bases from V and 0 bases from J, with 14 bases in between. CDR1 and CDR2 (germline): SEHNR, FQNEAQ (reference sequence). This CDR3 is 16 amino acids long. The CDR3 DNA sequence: TGTGCCAGCAGCCTTAGGGGAGGTTACTCTGGAAACACCATATATTTT. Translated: CASSLRGGYSGNTIYF.

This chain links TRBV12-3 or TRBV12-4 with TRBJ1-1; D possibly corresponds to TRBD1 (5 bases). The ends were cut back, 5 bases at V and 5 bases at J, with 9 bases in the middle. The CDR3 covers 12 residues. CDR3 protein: CASSRGVTEAFF. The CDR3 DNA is TGTGCCAGCAGTAGAGGGGTTACTGAAGCTTTCTTT.

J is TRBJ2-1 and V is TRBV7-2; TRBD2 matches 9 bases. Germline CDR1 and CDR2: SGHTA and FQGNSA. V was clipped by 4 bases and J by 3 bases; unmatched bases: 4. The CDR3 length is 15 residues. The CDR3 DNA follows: TGTGCCAGCAGCTATATTAGCGGGGGCTACAATGAGCAGTTCTTC. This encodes CASSYISGGYNEQFF.

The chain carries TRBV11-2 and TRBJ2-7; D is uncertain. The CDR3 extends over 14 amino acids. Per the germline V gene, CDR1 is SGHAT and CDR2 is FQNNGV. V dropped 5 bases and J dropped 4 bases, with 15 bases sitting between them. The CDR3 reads CASSRTFLPYEQYF. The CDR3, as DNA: TGTGCCAGCAGCCGGACCTTCCTCCCTTACGAGCAGTACTTC.

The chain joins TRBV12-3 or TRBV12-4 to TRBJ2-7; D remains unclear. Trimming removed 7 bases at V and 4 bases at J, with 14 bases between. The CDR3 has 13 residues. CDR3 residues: CASTGSSGYEQYF. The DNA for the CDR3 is TGTGCCAGCACCGGCTCATCCGGATACGAGCAGTACTTC.

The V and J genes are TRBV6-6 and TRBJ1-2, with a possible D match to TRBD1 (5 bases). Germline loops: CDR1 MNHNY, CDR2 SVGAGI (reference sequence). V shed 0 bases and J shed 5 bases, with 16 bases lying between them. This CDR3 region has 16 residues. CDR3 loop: CASSYSGQGVGYGYTF. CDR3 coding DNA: TGTGCCAGCAGTTACTCAGGACAAGGGGTGGGGTATGGCTACACCTTC.

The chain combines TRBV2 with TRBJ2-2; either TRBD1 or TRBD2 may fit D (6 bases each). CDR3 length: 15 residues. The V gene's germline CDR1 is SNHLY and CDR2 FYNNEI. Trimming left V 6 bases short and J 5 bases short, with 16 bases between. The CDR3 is CASSAGYRETGELFF. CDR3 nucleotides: TGTGCCAGCAGCGCGGGATACAGGGAAACCGGGGAGCTGTTTTTT. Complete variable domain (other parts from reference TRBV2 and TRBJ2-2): EPEVTQTPSHQVTQMGQEVILRCVPISNHLYFYWYRQILGQKVEFLVSFYNNEISEKSEIFDDQFSVERPDGSNFTLKIRSTKLEDSAMYFCASSAGYRETGELFFGEGSRLTVL.

CDR3 sequence: CASSQDRGLGYGYTF. The CDR3 DNA sequence: TGTGCCAGCAGCCAAGATAGAGGATTGGGTTATGGCTACACCTTC. This sequence joins TRBV4-2 and TRBJ1-2, with D unclear. Looked up from germline, CDR1 is LGHNA and CDR2 is YNFKEQ. The CDR3 extends over 15 amino acids. V lost 0 bases to trimming and J lost 5 bases, with 13 bases between them.

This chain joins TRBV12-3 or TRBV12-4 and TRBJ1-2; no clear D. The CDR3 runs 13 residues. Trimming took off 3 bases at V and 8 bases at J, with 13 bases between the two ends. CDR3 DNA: TGTGCCAGCAGTTTGTCGACCACTACCGGCTACACCTTC. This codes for CASSLSTTTGYTF.

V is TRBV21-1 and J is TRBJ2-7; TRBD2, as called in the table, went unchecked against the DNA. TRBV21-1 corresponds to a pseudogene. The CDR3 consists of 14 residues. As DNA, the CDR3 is TGTGCCAGCAGCATAGGGGAGGGCTCCTACGAGCAGTACTTC. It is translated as CASSIGEGSYEQYF.

The CDR3 is CASSYSGTGAYNQPQHF. CDR3 bases: TGTGCCAGCAGTTACTCGGGGACAGGGGCGTACAATCAGCCCCAGCATTTT. The chain links TRBV6-2 or TRBV6-3 to TRBJ1-5; TRBD1 matches at 10 bases. With 0 bases clipped from V and 3 bases from J, the junction kept 5 bases outside the gene matches. CDR3 length equals 17 residues. Germline V CDR1 and CDR2: MNHEY, SVGEGT.

CDR3 in DNA: TGTGCCAGCAGCCCCGGACCCTCAGATACGCAGTATTTT. Translation gives CASSPGPSDTQYF. V gene TRBV12-3 or TRBV12-4 combines with J gene TRBJ2-3; D is unclear. The CDR3 spans 13 residues. Deletions cut 6 bases from V and 4 bases from J, with 11 bases between.

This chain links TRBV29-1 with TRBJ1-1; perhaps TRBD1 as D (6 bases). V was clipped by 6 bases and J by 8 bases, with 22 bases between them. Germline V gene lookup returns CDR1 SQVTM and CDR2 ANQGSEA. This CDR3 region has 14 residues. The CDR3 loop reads CSVAQPQGKEEAFF. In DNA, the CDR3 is TGCAGCGTCGCTCAACCCCAGGGGAAGGAAGAAGCTTTCTTT.

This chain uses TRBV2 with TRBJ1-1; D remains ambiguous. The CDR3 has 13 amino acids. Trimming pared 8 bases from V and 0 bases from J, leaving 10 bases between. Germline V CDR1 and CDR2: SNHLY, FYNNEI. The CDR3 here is CASGRKLNTEAFF. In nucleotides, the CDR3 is TGTGCCAGCGGAAGAAAACTGAACACTGAAGCTTTCTTT. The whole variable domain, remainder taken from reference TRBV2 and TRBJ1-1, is EPEVTQTPSHQVTQMGQEVILRCVPISNHLYFYWYRQILGQKVEFLVSFYNNEISEKSEIFDDQFSVERPDGSNFTLKIRSTKLEDSAMYFCASGRKLNTEAFFGQGTRLTVV.

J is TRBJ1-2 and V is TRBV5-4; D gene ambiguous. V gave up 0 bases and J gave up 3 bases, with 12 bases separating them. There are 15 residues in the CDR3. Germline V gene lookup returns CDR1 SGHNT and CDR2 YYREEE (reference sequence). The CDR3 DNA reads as TGTGCCAGCAGCTTGGGCTGGGGTCAGGACTATGGCTACACCTTC. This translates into CASSLGWGQDYGYTF. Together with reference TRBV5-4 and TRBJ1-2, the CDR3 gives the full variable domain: ETGVTQSPTHLIKTRGQQVTLRCSSQSGHNTVSWYQQALGQGPQFIFQYYREEENGRGNFPPRFSGLQFPNYSSELNVNALELDDSALYLCASSLGWGQDYGYTFGSGTRLTVV.

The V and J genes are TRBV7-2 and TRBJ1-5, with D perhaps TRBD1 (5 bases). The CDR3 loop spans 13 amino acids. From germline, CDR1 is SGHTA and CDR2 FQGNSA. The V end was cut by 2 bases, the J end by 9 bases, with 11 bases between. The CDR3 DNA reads TGTGCCAGCAGCTTACAGGGCGAGCGGCCCCAGCATTTT. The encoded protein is CASSLQGERPQHF.

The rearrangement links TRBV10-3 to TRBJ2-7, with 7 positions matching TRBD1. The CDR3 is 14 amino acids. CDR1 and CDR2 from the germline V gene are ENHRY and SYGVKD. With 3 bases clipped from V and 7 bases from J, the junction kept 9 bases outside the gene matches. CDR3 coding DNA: TGTGCCATCAGTGAAGACAGGGAGTTGTGGGAGCAGTACTTC. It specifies CAISEDRELWEQYF.

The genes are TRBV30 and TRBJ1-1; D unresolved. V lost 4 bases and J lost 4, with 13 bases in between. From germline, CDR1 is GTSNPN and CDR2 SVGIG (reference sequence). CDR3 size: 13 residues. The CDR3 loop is CAWTPWAFTEAFF. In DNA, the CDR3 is TGTGCCTGGACCCCGTGGGCTTTCACTGAAGCTTTCTTT.

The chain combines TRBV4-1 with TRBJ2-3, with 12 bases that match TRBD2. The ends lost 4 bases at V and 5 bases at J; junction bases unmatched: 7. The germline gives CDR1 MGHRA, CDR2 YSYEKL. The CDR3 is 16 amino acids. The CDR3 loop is CASSRPSGGAQDTQYF. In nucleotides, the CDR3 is TGCGCCAGCAGCCGCCCTAGCGGGGGGGCGCAAGATACGCAGTATTTT.

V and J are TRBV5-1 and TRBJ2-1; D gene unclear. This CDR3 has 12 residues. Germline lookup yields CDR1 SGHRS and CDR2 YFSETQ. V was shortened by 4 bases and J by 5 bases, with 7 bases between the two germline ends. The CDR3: CASSPGNNEQFF. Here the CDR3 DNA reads TGCGCCAGCAGCCCTGGTAACAATGAGCAGTTCTTC.

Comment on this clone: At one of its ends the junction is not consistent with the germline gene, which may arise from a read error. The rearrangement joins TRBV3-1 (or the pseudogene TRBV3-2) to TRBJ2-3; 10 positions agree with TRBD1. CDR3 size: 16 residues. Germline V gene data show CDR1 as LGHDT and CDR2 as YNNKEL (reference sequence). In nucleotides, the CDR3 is TGTGCCAGCGGCCAGGACAGGGGGTACCCCACAGATACGCAGTATTTT. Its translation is CASGQDRGYPTDTQYF.

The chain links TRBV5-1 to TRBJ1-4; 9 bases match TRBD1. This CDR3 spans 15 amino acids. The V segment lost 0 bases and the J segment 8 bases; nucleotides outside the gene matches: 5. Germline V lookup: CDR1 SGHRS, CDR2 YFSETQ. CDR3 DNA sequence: TGCGCCAGCAGCTTGGACAGGGGGCGCGGGGAAAAACTGTTTTTT. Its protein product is CASSLDRGRGEKLFF.

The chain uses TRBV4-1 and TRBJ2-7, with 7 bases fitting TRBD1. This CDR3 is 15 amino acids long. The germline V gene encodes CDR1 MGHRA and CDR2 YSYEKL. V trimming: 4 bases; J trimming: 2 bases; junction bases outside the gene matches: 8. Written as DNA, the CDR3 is TGCGCCAGCAGCCGTGGGACAGCCTTAACCTACGAGCAGTACTTC. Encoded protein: CASSRGTALTYEQYF.

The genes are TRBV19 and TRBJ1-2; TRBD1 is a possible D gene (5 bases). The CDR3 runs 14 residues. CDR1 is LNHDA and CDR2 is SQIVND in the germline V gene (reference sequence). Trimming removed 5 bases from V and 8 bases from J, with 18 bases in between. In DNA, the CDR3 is TGTGCCAGTAGTGATACCGGGACCTCTGGAGGCTACACCTTC. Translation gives CASSDTGTSGGYTF.

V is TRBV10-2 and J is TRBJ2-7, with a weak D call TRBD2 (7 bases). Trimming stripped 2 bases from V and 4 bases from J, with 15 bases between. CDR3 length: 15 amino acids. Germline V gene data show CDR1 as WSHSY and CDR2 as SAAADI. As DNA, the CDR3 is TGCGCCAGCAGTGAGCCACAGGGCGGGGGTTACGAGCAGTACTTC. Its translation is CASSEPQGGGYEQYF.

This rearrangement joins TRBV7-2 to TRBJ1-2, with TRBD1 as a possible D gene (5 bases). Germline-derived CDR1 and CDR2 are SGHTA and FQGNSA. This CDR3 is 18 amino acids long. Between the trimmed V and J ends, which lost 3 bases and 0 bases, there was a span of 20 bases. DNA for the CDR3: TGTGCCAGCAGCTTGGATGGGCAGGGAAGGGGATCTAACTATGGCTACACCTTC. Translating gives CASSLDGQGRGSNYGYTF. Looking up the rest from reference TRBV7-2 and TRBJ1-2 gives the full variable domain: GAGVSQSPSNKVTEKGKDVELRCDPISGHTALYWYRQSLGQGLEFLIYFQGNSAPDKSGLPSDRFSAERTGGSVSTLTIQRTQQEDSAVYLCASSLDGQGRGSNYGYTFGSGTRLTVV.

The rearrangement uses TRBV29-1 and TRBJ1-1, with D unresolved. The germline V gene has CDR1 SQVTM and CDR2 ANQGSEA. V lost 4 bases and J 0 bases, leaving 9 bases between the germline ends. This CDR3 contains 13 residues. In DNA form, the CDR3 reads TGCAGCGTTGCCGGACGGCTGAACACTGAAGCTTTCTTT. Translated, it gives CSVAGRLNTEAFF.

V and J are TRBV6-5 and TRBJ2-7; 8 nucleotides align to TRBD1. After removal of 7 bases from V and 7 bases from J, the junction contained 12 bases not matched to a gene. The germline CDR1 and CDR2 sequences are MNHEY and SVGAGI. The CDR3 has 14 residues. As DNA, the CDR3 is TGTGCCAGCAAGTCTTCAGGGGGCTTGCGAGAGCAGTACTTC. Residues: CASKSSGGLREQYF.

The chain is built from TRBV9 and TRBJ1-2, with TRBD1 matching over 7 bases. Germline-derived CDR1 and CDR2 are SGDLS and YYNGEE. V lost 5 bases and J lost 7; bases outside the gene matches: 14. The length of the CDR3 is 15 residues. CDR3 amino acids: CASSLAGTDYFGYTF. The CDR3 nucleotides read TGTGCCAGCAGTCTCGCCGGGACAGACTACTTTGGCTACACCTTC.